This T cell receptor beta chain was documented in a study of shared clonotypes between healthy human individuals. Trimming took 3 bases from V and 2 from J; bases not matched to a gene: 5. The CDR3 consists of 15 residues. The germline V gene encodes CDR1 SGHVS and CDR2 FQNEAQ. Comments on this clone: Its antigen is unidentified.

It was CD45RO-negative cells, positively selected for CCR7, that made up naive CD8 cells, with terminally differentiated effector memory CD45RA+ cells excluded. Findings and caveats of the study: In general, naive subsets displayed greater estimated richness than memory subsets did.

Measured with immunoSEQ multiplex PCR; TCRdb has only the in-frame clones, and not every one. The sample contains roughly 1,800,000 clones, over 85% of which appear only once. The chain links TRBV7-8 to TRBJ2-3; 7 bases match TRBD2. Input material: naive CD8+ T cells sorted from blood. This clonotype was obtained from a man between 18 and 29 years old in good health. CDR3 sequence reads: CASSFLAGHTDTQYF. The CDR3 DNA is TGTGCCAGCAGCTTTTTAGCGGGCCACACAGATACGCAGTATTTT. The full variable domain, its missing parts supplied by reference TRBV7-8 and TRBJ2-3, is GAGVSQSPRYKVAKRGQDVALRCDPISGHVSLFWYQQALGQGPEFLTYFQNEAQLDKSGLPSDRFFAERPEGSVSTLKIQRTQQEDSAVYLCASSFLAGHTDTQYFGPGTRLTVL.